This T cell receptor (beta chain) was recovered during a study of cytomegalovirus exposure and HLA in healthy donors. Study-wide results and caveats: In a later analysis, 17,000 or so TCR beta sequences were associated with HLA alleles at 0.05 false discovery rate. Researchers counted about 150 TCR beta chains as cytomegalovirus-associated.

Trimming took off 1 base at V and 0 bases at J, with 10 bases between the two ends. Looked up from germline, CDR1 is LGHNA and CDR2 is YNFKEQ. This CDR3 has 15 amino acids. This clone appeared a few times. What it binds is not known. A multiplex PCR was run with 60 Vbeta primers and 13 Jbeta primers. Sequencing used immunoSEQ multiplex PCR; TCRdb keeps in-frame clones, though not all of them. There are more than 100,000 clones in the sample; less than 20% occur only once, and 1.5% to 2% lies in the top ten. Sequencing input: PBMCs. The J gene is TRBJ2-7, the V gene TRBV4-2; no definite D call. This TCR was sampled from a woman aged 18-35 years in good health and CMV-seronegative. The CDR3 DNA reads TGTGCCAGCAGCCAAGCCAGGCAGTTCTCCTACGAGCAGTACTTC. This encodes CASSQARQFSYEQYF.